The source of this TCR beta chain is a study of OX40 agonist ivuxolimab in advanced cancers. The repertoire was sequenced with immunoSEQ multiplex PCR; TCRdb's copy has only in-frame clones and lacks some. The table shows 65,000 to 100,000 clones, with 70% to 90% occurring only once. The V gene lost 4 bases and the J gene lost 1 base, with 15 bases spanning the gap. The V gene's germline CDR1 is SNHLY and CDR2 FYNNEI. This CDR3 region has 16 residues. The source of this sequence is an adult with an advanced solid tumor such as melanoma, head and neck, liver or kidney cancer. This chain links TRBV2 with TRBJ2-3; TRBD2 is a possible D gene (7 bases). Material: CD4+ or CD8+ T cells sorted from blood, obtained in a trial of the OX40 agonist ivuxolimab. In nucleotides, the CDR3 is TGTGCCAGCAGTGGCGGCGGGGGCTCGGGCACAGATACGCAGTATTTT. This encodes CASSGGGGSGTDTQYF.